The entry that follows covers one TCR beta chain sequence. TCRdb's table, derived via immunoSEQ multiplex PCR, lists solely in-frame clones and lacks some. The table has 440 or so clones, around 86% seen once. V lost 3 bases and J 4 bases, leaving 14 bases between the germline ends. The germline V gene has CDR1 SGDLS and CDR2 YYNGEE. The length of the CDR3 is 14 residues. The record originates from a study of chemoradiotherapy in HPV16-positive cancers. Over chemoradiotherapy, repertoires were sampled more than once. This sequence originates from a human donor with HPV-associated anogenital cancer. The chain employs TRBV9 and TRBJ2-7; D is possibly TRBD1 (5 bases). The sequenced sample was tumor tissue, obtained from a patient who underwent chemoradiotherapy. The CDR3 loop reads CASSADSWVYEQYF. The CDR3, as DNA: TGTGCCAGCAGCGCCGACAGTTGGGTTTACGAGCAGTACTTC.